This is a list of T cell receptor beta chains from one sample in a study of blood T cell repertoires in COVID-19. Measured with immunoSEQ multiplex PCR; TCRdb has only the in-frame clones, and not every one. The table records more than 200,000 clones, around 84% of them present only once. Material for sequencing was peripheral blood. The receptors were gathered from a man in his sixties with acute or convalescent COVID-19. The CDR3 runs from the conserved cysteine through the conserved F or W. The order of the fields is clone size, D gene, J gene, V gene, CDR3 DNA, CDR3 protein. The D gene is left open where the match is weak. Only part of the rows carry a size: once, few, many, or a class if the clone is expanded.

clone size: NA
D gene: TRBD1
J gene: TRBJ1-2
V gene: TRBV27
CDR3 DNA: TGTGCCAGCAGTTTATCTGAGGGGGCCGGTGGCTACACCTTC
CDR3 protein: CASSLSEGAGGYTF

clone size: NA
D gene: TRBD2
J gene: TRBJ2-7
V gene: TRBV28
CDR3 DNA: TGTGCCAGCAGTCCCCTGGGACTAGCGGGAGTAGTGAGCGAGCAGTACTTC
CDR3 protein: CASSPLGLAGVVSEQYF

clone size: once
D gene: TRBD2
J gene: TRBJ2-1
V gene: TRBV2
CDR3 DNA: TGTGCCAGCAGTGGCCCTCTAGCGGGGGGGTACAATGAGCAGTTCTTC
CDR3 protein: CASSGPLAGGYNEQFF

clone size: NA
D gene: NA
J gene: TRBJ2-3
V gene: TRBV11-2
CDR3 DNA: TGTGCCAGCAGCTTACTTCAGCGGAGAGATACGCAGTATTTT
CDR3 protein: CASSLLQRRDTQYF

clone size: NA
D gene: NA
J gene: TRBJ2-2
V gene: TRBV27
CDR3 DNA: TGTGCCAGCAGTTTAAGTAGGCAGGGGCGCGGGGAGCTGTTTTTT
CDR3 protein: CASSLSRQGRGELFF

clone size: NA
D gene: NA
J gene: TRBJ2-7
V gene: TRBV18
CDR3 DNA: TGTGCCAGCTCACCACAGGTTGGAGACTCCTACGAGCAGTACTTC
CDR3 protein: CASSPQVGDSYEQYF

clone size: NA
D gene: TRBD1
J gene: TRBJ2-7
V gene: TRBV6-1
CDR3 DNA: TGTGCCAGCAGTGATCTGGGACAGGGGGCGAGCTACGAGCAGTACTTC
CDR3 protein: CASSDLGQGASYEQYF

clone size: NA
D gene: TRBD2
J gene: TRBJ2-5
V gene: TRBV10-3
CDR3 DNA: TGTGCCATCAGTGGGACTAGCGGGGGGACCCAGTACTTC
CDR3 protein: CAISGTSGGTQYF

clone size: NA
D gene: NA
J gene: TRBJ1-1
V gene: TRBV28
CDR3 DNA: TGTGCCAGCAGTCACCGCGGGGGTGTCACTGAAGCTTTCTTT
CDR3 protein: CASSHRGGVTEAFF

clone size: NA
D gene: TRBD2
J gene: TRBJ2-3
V gene: TRBV5-6
CDR3 DNA: TGTGCCAGCAGCTCGAGGACTAGCATGGGTACGCAGTATTTT
CDR3 protein: CASSSRTSMGTQYF

clone size: NA
D gene: TRBD2
J gene: TRBJ2-3
V gene: TRBV27
CDR3 DNA: TGTGCCATCGGGACTAGCGGGAGGGCCGCAGATACGCAGTATTTT
CDR3 protein: CAIGTSGRAADTQYF

clone size: NA
D gene: TRBD2
J gene: TRBJ2-5
V gene: TRBV12-3/TRBV12-4
CDR3 DNA: TGTGCCATCGGGTGGGAGGGGGAGACCCAGTACTTC
CDR3 protein: CAIGWEGETQYF

clone size: once
D gene: TRBD1
J gene: TRBJ2-5
V gene: TRBV6-4
CDR3 DNA: TGTGCCAGCAGTGACGAGACAGGGGGGACCCAGTACTTC
CDR3 protein: CASSDETGGTQYF

clone size: once
D gene: TRBD2
J gene: TRBJ2-2
V gene: TRBV2
CDR3 DNA: TGTGCCAGCAGTAGCGGGGGGGCCGGGGAGCTGTTTTTT
CDR3 protein: CASSSGGAGELFF

clone size: NA
D gene: TRBD1
J gene: TRBJ2-7
V gene: TRBV3-1/TRBV3-2
CDR3 DNA: TGTGCCAGCAGCCATTTGGACAGGGGGTCGCCCTTACACGAGCAGTACTTC
CDR3 protein: CASSHLDRGSPLHEQYF

clone size: few
D gene: TRBD1
J gene: TRBJ2-5
V gene: TRBV11-1
CDR3 DNA: TGTGCCAGCAGCTTGTCGCCGGGACAGATCCAAGAGACCCAGTACTTC
CDR3 protein: CASSLSPGQIQETQYF

clone size: NA
D gene: TRBD1
J gene: TRBJ1-1
V gene: TRBV6-4
CDR3 DNA: TGTGCCAGCAGACCGACAGGGGCGGTGAACACTGAAGCTTTCTTT
CDR3 protein: CASRPTGAVNTEAFF

clone size: NA
D gene: TRBD2
J gene: TRBJ2-1
V gene: TRBV29-1
CDR3 DNA: TGCAGCGTTGAATCGGAGCGGGGGGGGTACAATGAGCAGTTCTTC
CDR3 protein: CSVESERGGYNEQFF

clone size: NA
D gene: TRBD1
J gene: TRBJ1-3
V gene: TRBV5-6
CDR3 DNA: TGTGCCAGCAGCCTTTCCGGGACAGGGTCCGGAAACACCATATATTTT
CDR3 protein: CASSLSGTGSGNTIYF

clone size: NA
D gene: TRBD2
J gene: TRBJ2-7
V gene: TRBV27
CDR3 DNA: TGTGCCAGCACCCCTCTACTAGCGGGAGTAAACGAGCAGTACTTC
CDR3 protein: CASTPLLAGVNEQYF

clone size: NA
D gene: TRBD2
J gene: TRBJ2-3
V gene: TRBV5-1
CDR3 DNA: TGCGCCAGCAGCTACCCTAGCGGGGGGATAAGCACAGATACGCAGTATTTT
CDR3 protein: CASSYPSGGISTDTQYF

clone size: NA
D gene: TRBD1
J gene: TRBJ2-5
V gene: TRBV7-9
CDR3 DNA: TGTGCCAGCAGCTTAGGCTCCCGGGACAGACAAGAGACCCAGTACTTC
CDR3 protein: CASSLGSRDRQETQYF

clone size: once
D gene: NA
J gene: TRBJ2-3
V gene: TRBV29-1
CDR3 DNA: TGCAGCGTTTGGGCGGGGCTCCTAAACACAGATACGCAGTATTTT
CDR3 protein: CSVWAGLLNTDTQYF

clone size: NA
D gene: NA
J gene: TRBJ2-1
V gene: TRBV9
CDR3 DNA: TGTGCCAGCAGCGTCCGGGATCCAAGCTCCTACAATGAGCAGTTCTTC
CDR3 protein: CASSVRDPSSYNEQFF

clone size: NA
D gene: TRBD1
J gene: TRBJ1-2
V gene: TRBV6-5
CDR3 DNA: TGTGCCAGCAGACAGGGGCTATCTAACTATGGCTACACCTTC
CDR3 protein: CASRQGLSNYGYTF

clone size: NA
D gene: TRBD2
J gene: TRBJ2-3
V gene: TRBV7-2
CDR3 DNA: TGTGCCAGCAGATTAGGTGTAGCGGGCCCAGATACGCAGTATTTT
CDR3 protein: CASRLGVAGPDTQYF

clone size: NA
D gene: NA
J gene: TRBJ2-2
V gene: TRBV6-1
CDR3 DNA: TGTGCCAGCAGTGACCTGGGCAGGGGAGCCACCGGGGAGCTGTTTTTT
CDR3 protein: CASSDLGRGATGELFF

clone size: NA
D gene: NA
J gene: TRBJ1-2
V gene: TRBV5-1
CDR3 DNA: TGCGCCAGCAGCTTGGGGGCAGGGCATGGCTACACCTTC
CDR3 protein: CASSLGAGHGYTF

clone size: NA
D gene: NA
J gene: TRBJ1-1
V gene: TRBV28
CDR3 DNA: TGTGCCAGCAGTCTCCAGCGTACGGGAGTCGGTTCAGCTTTCTTT
CDR3 protein: CASSLQRTGVGSAFF